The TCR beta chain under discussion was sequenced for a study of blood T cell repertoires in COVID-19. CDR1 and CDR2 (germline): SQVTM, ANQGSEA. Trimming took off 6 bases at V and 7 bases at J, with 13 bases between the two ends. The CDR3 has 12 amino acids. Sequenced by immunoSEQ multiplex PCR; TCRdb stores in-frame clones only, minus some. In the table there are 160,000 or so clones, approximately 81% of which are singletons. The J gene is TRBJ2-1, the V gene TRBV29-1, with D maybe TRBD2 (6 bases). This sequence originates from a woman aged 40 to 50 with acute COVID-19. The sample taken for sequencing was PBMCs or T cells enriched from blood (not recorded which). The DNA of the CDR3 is TGCAGCGTCTCCGGGGGACGGAATGAGCAGTTCTTC. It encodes CSVSGGRNEQFF.